Shown below are 21 T cell receptor beta chains from a single sample sequenced in a study of CD8 T cells in ankylosing spondylitis. TCRdb independently ran MiXCR on the 5' RACE reads; one entry per CDR3 protein. Of about 340,000 distinct CDR3 sequences in the sample, approximately 14% are singletons; the top ten hold roughly 1.1%. Sequencing used blood, either unsorted or a sorted T cell fraction (not recorded which). These receptors all come from a male donor with ankylosing spondylitis or in good health (not recorded which).

This chain connects TRBV11-2 to TRBJ2-3; 9 bases fit TRBD1. The germline V gene encodes CDR1 SGHAT and CDR2 FQNNGV. This CDR3 has 16 amino acids. J lost 3 bases, V lost 5 bases, and 9 bases had no gene match. In DNA, the CDR3 is TGTGCCAGCAGCCCCACAGGGGGCAGGGGGACAGATACGCAGTATTTT. It encodes CASSPTGGRGTDTQYF. The whole variable domain, filled in from reference TRBV11-2 and TRBJ2-3, reads EAGVAQSPRYKIIEKRQSVAFWCNPISGHATLYWYQQILGQGPKLLIQFQNNGVVDDSQLPKDRFSAERLKGVDSTLKIQPAKLEDSAVYLCASSPTGGRGTDTQYFGPGTRLTVL.

This clonotype was counted between two and nine times. The chain joins TRBV3-1 to TRBJ2-3; possible D gene TRBD2, 6 bases. Between the trimmed V and J ends, which lost 3 bases and 0 bases, there was a span of 7 bases. CDR3 length: 14 residues. Germline V gene data show CDR1 as LGHDT and CDR2 as YNNKEL (reference sequence). CDR3 amino acids: CASSQRDSTDTQYF. CDR3 coding DNA: TGTGCCAGCAGCCAGCGGGATAGCACAGATACGCAGTATTTT.

This clonotype was counted only a few times. The chain uses TRBV28 and TRBJ2-7; the D is unclear. This CDR3 is built from 14 residues. The V end lost 7 bases, the J end lost 6 bases, and 19 bases lay between the germline ends. Germline loops: CDR1 MDHEN, CDR2 SYDVKM. For the CDR3, the DNA is TGTGCCAGCACCTCCCTTGGCCTGAAGGGCGAGCAGTACTTC. Its translation is CASTSLGLKGEQYF.

This clonotype appeared a few times. The genes are TRBV20-1 and TRBJ2-7, with TRBD2 as a possible D gene (6 bases). The length of the CDR3 is 15 residues. CDR1 and CDR2 from the germline V gene are DFQATT and SNEGSKA (reference sequence). V was clipped by 5 bases and J by 2 bases, with 19 bases between them. The CDR3 here is CSAGGSGPSPYEQYF. In DNA, the CDR3 is TGCAGTGCTGGGGGGTCGGGACCCTCACCCTACGAGCAGTACTTC.

This clonotype showed up just a few times. V is TRBV12-3 or TRBV12-4 and J is TRBJ2-5; TRBD1 matches 10 bases. The junction had 3 bases not matched to a gene; V was cut back by 1 base and J by 1 base. This CDR3 comprises 16 residues. The CDR3 region is CASSLGRQGAQETQYF. Here the CDR3 DNA reads TGTGCCAGCAGTTTAGGGCGACAGGGGGCCCAAGAGACCCAGTACTTC.

The chain couples TRBV12-3 or TRBV12-4 to TRBJ2-6; TRBD2 matches 9 bases. CDR3 length: 16 residues. V was pared by 7 bases and J by 7 bases, with 11 bases of the junction left unmatched. The CDR3 DNA reads as TGTGCCAGCACCGGACTAGCGACGTTCGGAGCCAACGTCCTGACTTTC. Its protein is CASTGLATFGANVLTF.

The rearrangement links TRBV7-2 to TRBJ2-3, with D possibly called TRBD1 or TRBD2 (5 bases each). The V gene lost 4 bases and the J gene lost 4 bases, with 18 bases spanning the gap. The CDR3 is 16 residues long. The germline gives CDR1 SGHTA, CDR2 FQGNSA. CDR3 DNA sequence: TGTGCCAGCAGCTACTCACTAGGGGCCCCTTCAGATACGCAGTATTTT. Protein sequence: CASSYSLGAPSDTQYF.

Points on this clonotype: The final CDR3 position lacks the conserved phenylalanine or tryptophan, pointing to a likely read error. The chain links TRBV5-1 to TRBJ2-3, with TRBD2 matching over 7 bases. The CDR3 is 15 amino acids. The trim removed 2 bases at V and 2 bases at J, leaving 5 bases unmatched. From germline, CDR1 is SGHRS and CDR2 YFSETQ. The DNA of the CDR3 is TGCGCCAGCAGCTTAAACAGCGGGGACACAGATACGCAGTATATT. Protein product: CASSLNSGDTDTQYI.

This clonotype was seen more than once but under ten times. This chain joins TRBV6-1 and TRBJ1-2; D remains ambiguous. Germline V gene data show CDR1 as MNHNS and CDR2 as SASEGT. The length of the CDR3 is 13 residues. V was clipped by 6 bases and J by 5 bases, with 13 bases between them. The CDR3 protein is CASRQTSPYGYTF. The CDR3, as DNA: TGTGCCAGCAGGCAGACATCCCCATATGGCTACACCTTC.

This clonotype showed up just a few times. This chain links TRBV12-3 or TRBV12-4 with TRBJ2-1; 13 bases agree with TRBD2. The ends lost 6 bases at V and 4 bases at J; junction bases unmatched: 3. The CDR3 runs 15 residues. The DNA of the CDR3 is TGTGCCAGCAGGCTGGGACTAGCGGGGTACAATGAGCAGTTCTTC. Its protein is CASRLGLAGYNEQFF.

This sequence joins TRBV24-1 and TRBJ2-1; D may correspond to TRBD1 or TRBD2 (5 bases each). Germline CDR1 is KGHDR and CDR2 is SFDVKD. The CDR3 has 15 residues. V was cut by 2 bases and J by 3 bases, with 10 bases left in between. The CDR3 DNA reads TGTGCCACCAGTGATTCCGGGACGGTCTACAATGAGCAGTTCTTC. It codes for CATSDSGTVYNEQFF.

J is TRBJ1-6 and V is TRBV6-5; 7 bases are a match to TRBD1. CDR3 length equals 14 residues. Germline assignment: CDR1 MNHEY and CDR2 SVGAGI. The V gene end was trimmed by 2 bases and the J gene end by 10 bases; junction bases not matched to a gene: 5. The CDR3 coding sequence is TGTGCCAGCAGTTACCGAGGGGGCGCCTCACCCCTCCACTTT. Translating gives CASSYRGGASPLHF.

This clonotype was observed a handful of times. This chain connects TRBV5-1 to TRBJ1-4; D is uncertain. Trimming cost V 7 bases and J 1 base, with 14 bases left between them. CDR3 length: 15 residues. The germline CDR1 and CDR2 sequences are SGHRS and YFSETQ. This CDR3 is CASRRLEGTNEKLFF. The CDR3 region has the DNA TGCGCCAGCCGGAGATTGGAGGGAACTAATGAAAAACTGTTTTTT.

This clonotype was counted a few times. The V and J genes are TRBV7-2 and TRBJ2-1; D gene unclear. Germline lookup yields CDR1 SGHTA and CDR2 FQGNSA. The CDR3 covers 15 residues. Trimming stripped 1 base from V and 0 bases from J, with 7 bases between. The CDR3: CASSLDLGSYNEQFF. In DNA, the CDR3 is TGTGCCAGCAGCTTAGACCTGGGCTCCTACAATGAGCAGTTCTTC.

This chain joins TRBV11-2 and TRBJ2-5; D possibly corresponds to TRBD2 (5 bases). The CDR3 covers 16 residues. Trimming pared 8 bases from V and 1 base from J, leaving 20 bases between. Germline CDR1 and CDR2: SGHAT and FQNNGV. The CDR3 protein is CASSLFRGSTQETQYF. In DNA, the CDR3 is TGTGCCAGCTCGCTTTTTCGGGGTTCTACCCAAGAGACCCAGTACTTC.

V is TRBV25-1 and J is TRBJ2-7; D may be TRBD1 (6 bases). CDR1 is MGHDK, CDR2 SYGVNS, per germline. The V end was cut by 2 bases, the J end by 12 bases, with 14 bases between. There are 12 residues in the CDR3. CDR3 sequence (DNA): TGTGCCAGCAGTGAAAACAGGGCGGACCCGTACTTC. It codes for CASSENRADPYF.

The chain combines TRBV2 with TRBJ2-3; tentative D call: TRBD1 (8 bases). Germline V CDR1 and CDR2: SNHLY, FYNNEI. V lost 7 bases and J 4 bases, leaving 18 bases between the germline ends. The CDR3 contains 15 residues. CDR3: CASIQGAGVADTQYF. The CDR3 DNA sequence: TGTGCCAGCATCCAGGGGGCGGGAGTGGCAGATACGCAGTATTTT.

The chain employs TRBV25-1 and TRBJ1-1, with 7 bases matching TRBD1. There are 15 residues in the CDR3. The junction had 10 bases not matched to a gene; V was cut back by 7 bases and J by 2 bases. Germline V lookup: CDR1 MGHDK, CDR2 SYGVNS. This CDR3 is CASTQTGIINTEAFF. For the CDR3, the DNA is TGTGCCAGCACCCAGACAGGGATCATCAACACTGAAGCTTTCTTT.

The rearrangement links TRBV5-1 to TRBJ2-5, with unresolved D. In germline, CDR1 is SGHRS, CDR2 YFSETQ. CDR3 size: 15 residues. V was pared by 5 bases and J by 2 bases, with 16 bases between. DNA of the CDR3: TGCGCCAGCAGTTCCTCCTTGGCGGAGCAAGAGACCCAGTACTTC. This gives the protein CASSSSLAEQETQYF.

The J gene is TRBJ2-2, the V gene TRBV14; the D is unclear. Trimming stripped 1 base from V and 5 bases from J, with 14 bases between. Germline V gene data show CDR1 as SGHDN and CDR2 as FVKESK. The CDR3 consists of 16 residues. The CDR3 sequence is CASSQVSGFGTGELFF. DNA for the CDR3: TGTGCCAGCAGCCAAGTTTCCGGGTTTGGGACCGGGGAGCTGTTTTTT.

This clonotype has a handful of counts. The chain has TRBV7-9 and TRBJ1-1; TRBD1 is a possible D gene (5 bases). The CDR3 length is 14 residues. V gave up 4 bases and J gave up 3 bases, with 12 bases separating them. Germline CDR1 reads SEHNR; CDR2 reads FQNEAQ (reference sequence). The CDR3 region is CASSSRGMYTEAFF. In nucleotides, the CDR3 is TGTGCCAGCAGCTCACGGGGGATGTACACTGAAGCTTTCTTT. Drawing the rest from reference TRBV7-9 and TRBJ1-1, the complete variable domain is DTGVSQNPRHKITKRGQNVTFRCDPISEHNRLYWYRQTLGQGPEFLTYFQNEAQLEKSRLLSDRFSAERPKGSFSTLEIQRTEQGDSAMYLCASSSRGMYTEAFFGQGTRLTVV.